This T cell receptor (beta chain) is drawn from a study of beta chain features in type 1 diabetes. Since all of the isolated RNA was reverse transcribed, expressed TCRB transcripts were what got sequenced. The average output of naive, central memory and regulatory T cell samples was roughly 3.6 million reads. Sequencing was performed with immunoSEQ multiplex PCR; in TCRdb, only in-frame clones are kept and a portion is missing. In the table there are 500,000 to 650,000 clones, 9.5% to 15% of which are singletons. Cells sorted by CD45RO/CCR7/CD25/CD127/CD95/CD27 comprised CD4+ naive, central memory, regulatory and stem cell-like memory cells. This clone appeared a few times. The antigen remains unidentified. V was pared by 5 bases and J by 7 bases, with 6 bases between. CDR3 length: 12 amino acids. In germline, CDR1 is SNHLY, CDR2 FYNNEI. Study-level findings and limits: Across patients, naive, central memory and Treg TCRB repertoires exhibited apparently greater similarity than was observed across healthy donors. TCRB CDR3s were moderately but significantly shorter in Type 1 diabetes patients in all four CD4+ subsets. Insertion counts at VDJ junctions were lower in type 1 diabetes patients, who also showed more deletions there.

The source of this sequence is a man aged 25 to 40 with type 1 diabetes. The genes are TRBV2 and TRBJ1-6; D perhaps matches TRBD1 (5 bases). Specimen: naive CD4+ T cells from blood. CDR3 bases: TGTGCCAGCAGTAGACAGAATTCACCCCTCCACTTT. It codes for CASSRQNSPLHF.